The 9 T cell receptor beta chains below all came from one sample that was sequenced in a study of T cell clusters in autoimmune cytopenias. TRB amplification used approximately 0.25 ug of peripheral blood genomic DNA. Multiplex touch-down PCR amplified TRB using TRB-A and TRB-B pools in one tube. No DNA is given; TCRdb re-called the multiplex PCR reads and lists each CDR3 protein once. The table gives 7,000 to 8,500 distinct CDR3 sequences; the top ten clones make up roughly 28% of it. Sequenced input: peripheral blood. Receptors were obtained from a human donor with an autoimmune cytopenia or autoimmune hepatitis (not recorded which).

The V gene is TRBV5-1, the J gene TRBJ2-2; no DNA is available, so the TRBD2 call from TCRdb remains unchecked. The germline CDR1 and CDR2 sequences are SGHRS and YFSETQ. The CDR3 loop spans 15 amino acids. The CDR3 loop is CASSPGTRVTGELFF.

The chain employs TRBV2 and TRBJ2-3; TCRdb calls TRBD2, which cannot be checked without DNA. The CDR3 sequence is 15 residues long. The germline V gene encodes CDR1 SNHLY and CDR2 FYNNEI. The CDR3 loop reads CASRLSGTSTDTQYF.

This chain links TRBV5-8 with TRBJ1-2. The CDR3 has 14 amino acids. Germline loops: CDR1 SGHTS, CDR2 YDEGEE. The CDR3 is CASSLLVTINGYTF.

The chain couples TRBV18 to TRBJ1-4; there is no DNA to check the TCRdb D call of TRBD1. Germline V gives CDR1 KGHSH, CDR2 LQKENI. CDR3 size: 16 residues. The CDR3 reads CASSPITGTVNEKLFF.

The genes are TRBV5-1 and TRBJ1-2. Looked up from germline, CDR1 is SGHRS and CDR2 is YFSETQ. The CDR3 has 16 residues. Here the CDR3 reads CASSLAPWQENYGYTF. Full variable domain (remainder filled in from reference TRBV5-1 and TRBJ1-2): KAGVTQTPRYLIKTRGQQVTLSCSPISGHRSVSWYQQTPGQGLQFLFEYFSETQRNKGNFPGRFSGRQFSNSRSEMNVSTLELGDSALYLCASSLAPWQENYGYTFGSGTRLTVV.

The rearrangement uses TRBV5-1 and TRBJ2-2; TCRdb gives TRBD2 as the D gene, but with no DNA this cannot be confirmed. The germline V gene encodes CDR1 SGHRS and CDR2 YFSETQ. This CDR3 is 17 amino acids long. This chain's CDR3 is CASSLGTSGRNTGELFF. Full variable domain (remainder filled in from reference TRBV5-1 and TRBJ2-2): KAGVTQTPRYLIKTRGQQVTLSCSPISGHRSVSWYQQTPGQGLQFLFEYFSETQRNKGNFPGRFSGRQFSNSRSEMNVSTLELGDSALYLCASSLGTSGRNTGELFFGEGSRLTVL.

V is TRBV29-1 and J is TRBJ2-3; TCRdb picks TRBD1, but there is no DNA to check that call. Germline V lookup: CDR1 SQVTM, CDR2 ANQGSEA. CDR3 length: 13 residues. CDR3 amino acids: CSTYRGLSDTQYF.

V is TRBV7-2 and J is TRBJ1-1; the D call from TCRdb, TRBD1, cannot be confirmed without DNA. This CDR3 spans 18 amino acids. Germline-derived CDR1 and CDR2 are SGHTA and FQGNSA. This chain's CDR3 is CASSPLSQGTGENTEAFF.

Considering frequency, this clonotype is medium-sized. This CDR3 is CASSYSRVLDAEAFF. This chain connects TRBV6-5 to TRBJ1-1. CDR3 length: 15 residues. Germline V gene lookup returns CDR1 MNHEY and CDR2 SVGAGI.